The clone carrying this T cell receptor beta chain has only a few counts. The data were obtained in a study of beta chain features in type 1 diabetes. Sequencing targeted expressed TCRB transcripts, as all isolated RNA had been reverse transcribed. Here immunoSEQ multiplex PCR was the method, and the copy in TCRdb shows in-frame clones only, minus some. The repertoire consists of approximately 330,000 clones, with 11% occurring once and the leading ten covering 0.015%. The CDR3 contains 14 residues. With V trimmed by 6 bases and J by 3 bases, 4 bases remained unmatched. The V gene is TRBV6-7, the J gene TRBJ2-2, with 7 bases lining up with TRBD1. Being an ORF, TRBV6-7 has a function that is uncertain. Sequenced: naive CD4+ T cells from blood. The source is a woman in her thirties in good health. CDR3 DNA: TGTGCCAGCAGGCCGACAGGGTACACCGGGGAGCTGTTTTTT. Translating it yields CASRPTGYTGELFF.